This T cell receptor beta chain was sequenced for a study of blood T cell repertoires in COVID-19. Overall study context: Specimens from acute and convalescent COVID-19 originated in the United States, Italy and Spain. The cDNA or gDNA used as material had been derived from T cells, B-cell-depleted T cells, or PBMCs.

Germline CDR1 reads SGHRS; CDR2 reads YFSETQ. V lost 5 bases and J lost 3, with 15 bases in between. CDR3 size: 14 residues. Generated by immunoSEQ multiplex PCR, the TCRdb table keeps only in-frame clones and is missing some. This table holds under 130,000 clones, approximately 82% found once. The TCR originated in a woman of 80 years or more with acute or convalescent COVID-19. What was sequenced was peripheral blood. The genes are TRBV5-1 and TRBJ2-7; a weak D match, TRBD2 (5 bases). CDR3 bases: TGCGCCAGCAGTCCGGGAAGACTAATCTACGAGCAGTACTTC. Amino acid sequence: CASSPGRLIYEQYF. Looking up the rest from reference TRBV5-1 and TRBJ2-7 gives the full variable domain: KAGVTQTPRYLIKTRGQQVTLSCSPISGHRSVSWYQQTPGQGLQFLFEYFSETQRNKGNFPGRFSGRQFSNSRSEMNVSTLELGDSALYLCASSPGRLIYEQYFGPGTRLTVT.